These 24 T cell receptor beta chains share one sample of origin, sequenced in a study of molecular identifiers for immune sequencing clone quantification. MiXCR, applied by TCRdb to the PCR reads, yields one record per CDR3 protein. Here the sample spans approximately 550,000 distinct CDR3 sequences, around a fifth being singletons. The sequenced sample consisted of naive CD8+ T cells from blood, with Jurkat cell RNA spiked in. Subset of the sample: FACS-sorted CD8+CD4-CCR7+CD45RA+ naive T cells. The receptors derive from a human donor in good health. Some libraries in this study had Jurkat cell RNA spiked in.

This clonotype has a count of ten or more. The CDR3 DNA reads as TGCGCCAGCAGGCTAGCGGGAACTCACGACGAGCAGTACTTC. This gives the protein CASRLAGTHDEQYF. This chain connects TRBV5-1 to TRBJ2-7; 9 bases line up with TRBD2. The CDR3 extends over 14 amino acids. CDR1 SGHRS and CDR2 YFSETQ come from the germline V gene. V was clipped by 5 bases and J by 5 bases; unmatched bases: 8.

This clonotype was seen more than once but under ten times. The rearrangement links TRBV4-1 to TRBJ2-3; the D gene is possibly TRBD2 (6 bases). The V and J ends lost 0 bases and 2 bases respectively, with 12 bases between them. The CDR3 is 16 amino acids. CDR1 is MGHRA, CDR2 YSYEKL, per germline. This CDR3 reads CASSQDRLGLTDTQYF. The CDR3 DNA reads TGCGCCAGCAGCCAAGATCGGTTGGGACTCACAGATACGCAGTATTTT.

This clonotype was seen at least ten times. The chain's CDR3 is CASSQDHSNQPQHF. The CDR3 coding sequence is TGTGCCAGCAGCCAGGACCATAGCAATCAGCCCCAGCATTTT. The rearrangement joins TRBV5-8 to TRBJ1-5; D not resolved. The length of the CDR3 is 14 residues. CDR1 and CDR2 from the germline V gene are SGHTS and YDEGEE. V lost 4 bases and J lost 0, with 8 bases in between.

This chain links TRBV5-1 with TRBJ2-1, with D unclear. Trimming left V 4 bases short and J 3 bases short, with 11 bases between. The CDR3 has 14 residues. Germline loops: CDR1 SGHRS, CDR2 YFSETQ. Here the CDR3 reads CASSPDRYYNEQFF. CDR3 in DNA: TGCGCCAGCAGCCCCGACCGGTACTACAATGAGCAGTTCTTC.

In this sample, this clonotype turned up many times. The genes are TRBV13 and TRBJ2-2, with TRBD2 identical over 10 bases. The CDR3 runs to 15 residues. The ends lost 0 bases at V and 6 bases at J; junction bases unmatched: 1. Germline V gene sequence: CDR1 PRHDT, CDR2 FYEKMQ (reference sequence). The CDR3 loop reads CASSLGLAGAGELFF. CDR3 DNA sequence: TGTGCCAGCAGCTTAGGCCTAGCGGGAGCCGGGGAGCTGTTTTTT.

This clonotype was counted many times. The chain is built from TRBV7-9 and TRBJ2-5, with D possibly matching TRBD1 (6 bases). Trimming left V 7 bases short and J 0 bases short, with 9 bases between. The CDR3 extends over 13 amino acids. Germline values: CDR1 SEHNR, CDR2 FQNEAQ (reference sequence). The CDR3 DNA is TGTGCCAGCACCACAGGGAACCAAGAGACCCAGTACTTC. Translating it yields CASTTGNQETQYF.

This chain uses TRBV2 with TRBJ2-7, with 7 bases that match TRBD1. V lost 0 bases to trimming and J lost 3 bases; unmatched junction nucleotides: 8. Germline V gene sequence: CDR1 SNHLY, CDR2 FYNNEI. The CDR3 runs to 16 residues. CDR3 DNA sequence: TGTGCCAGCAGTGAAGCGCTTGAGGGACAGTTCTACGAGCAGTACTTC. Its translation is CASSEALEGQFYEQYF.

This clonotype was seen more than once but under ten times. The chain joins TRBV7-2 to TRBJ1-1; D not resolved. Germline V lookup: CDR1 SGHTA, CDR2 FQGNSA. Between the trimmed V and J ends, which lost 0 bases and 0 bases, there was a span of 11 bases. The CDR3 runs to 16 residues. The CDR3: CASSLARFSVNTEAFF. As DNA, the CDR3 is TGTGCCAGCAGCTTAGCGCGGTTTTCCGTGAACACTGAAGCTTTCTTT.

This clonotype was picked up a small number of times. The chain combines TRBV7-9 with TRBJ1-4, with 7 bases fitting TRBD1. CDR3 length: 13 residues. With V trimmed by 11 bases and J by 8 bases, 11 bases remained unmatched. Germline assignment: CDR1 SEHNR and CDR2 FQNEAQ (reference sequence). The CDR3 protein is CAGLGQANEKLFF. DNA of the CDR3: TGTGCCGGCCTAGGACAGGCAAACGAAAAACTGTTTTTT. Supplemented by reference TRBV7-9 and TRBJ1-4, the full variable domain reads DTGVSQNPRHKITKRGQNVTFRCDPISEHNRLYWYRQTLGQGPEFLTYFQNEAQLEKSRLLSDRFSAERPKGSFSTLEIQRTEQGDSAMYLCAGLGQANEKLFFGSGTQLSVL.

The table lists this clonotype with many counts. DNA of the CDR3: TGTGCCAGCAGCTTAGTCAGGGATTATAGCAATCAGCCCCAGCATTTT. It specifies CASSLVRDYSNQPQHF. The chain joins TRBV7-8 to TRBJ1-5; D may be TRBD1 (5 bases). The germline CDR1 and CDR2 sequences are SGHVS and FQNEAQ. The CDR3 runs to 16 residues. Trimming cost V 1 base and J 0 bases, with 10 bases left between them. The variable domain in full, completed from reference TRBV7-8 and TRBJ1-5, reads GAGVSQSPRYKVAKRGQDVALRCDPISGHVSLFWYQQALGQGPEFLTYFQNEAQLDKSGLPSDRFFAERPEGSVSTLKIQRTQQEDSAVYLCASSLVRDYSNQPQHFGDGTRLSIL.

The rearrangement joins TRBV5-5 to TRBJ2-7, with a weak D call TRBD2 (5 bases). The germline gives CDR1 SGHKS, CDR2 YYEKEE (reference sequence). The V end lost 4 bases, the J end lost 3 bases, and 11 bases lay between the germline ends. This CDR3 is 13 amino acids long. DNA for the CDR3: TGTGCCAGCAGCGGACGGGAAAACTACGAGCAGTACTTC. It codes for CASSGRENYEQYF.

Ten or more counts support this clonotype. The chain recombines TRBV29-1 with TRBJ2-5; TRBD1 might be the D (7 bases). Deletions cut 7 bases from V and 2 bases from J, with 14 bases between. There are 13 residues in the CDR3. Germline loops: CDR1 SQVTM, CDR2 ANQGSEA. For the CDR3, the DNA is TGCAGCGCCGCGGGACAGAGTCAAGAGACCCAGTACTTC. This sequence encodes CSAAGQSQETQYF.

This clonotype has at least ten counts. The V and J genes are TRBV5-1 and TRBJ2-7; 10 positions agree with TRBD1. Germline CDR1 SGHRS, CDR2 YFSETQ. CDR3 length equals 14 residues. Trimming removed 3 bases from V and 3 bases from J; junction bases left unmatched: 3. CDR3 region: CASSWTGGVYEQYF. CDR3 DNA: TGCGCCAGCAGCTGGACAGGGGGGGTCTACGAGCAGTACTTC. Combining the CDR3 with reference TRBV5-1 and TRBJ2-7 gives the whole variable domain KAGVTQTPRYLIKTRGQQVTLSCSPISGHRSVSWYQQTPGQGLQFLFEYFSETQRNKGNFPGRFSGRQFSNSRSEMNVSTLELGDSALYLCASSWTGGVYEQYFGPGTRLTVT.

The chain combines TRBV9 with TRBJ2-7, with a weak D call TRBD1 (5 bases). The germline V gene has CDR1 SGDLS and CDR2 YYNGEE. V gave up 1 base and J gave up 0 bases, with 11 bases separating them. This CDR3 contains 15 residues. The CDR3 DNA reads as TGTGCCAGCAGCGTAAGTGCAGGGCCCTCCTACGAGCAGTACTTC. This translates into CASSVSAGPSYEQYF.

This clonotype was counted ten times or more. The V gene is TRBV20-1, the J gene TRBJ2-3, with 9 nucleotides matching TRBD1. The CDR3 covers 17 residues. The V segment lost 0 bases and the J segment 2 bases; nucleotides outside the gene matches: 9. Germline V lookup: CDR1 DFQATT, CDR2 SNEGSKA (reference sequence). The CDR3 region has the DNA TGCAGTGCTAGAGATCTGGGGACAGGGCTAATCACAGATACGCAGTATTTT. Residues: CSARDLGTGLITDTQYF.

CDR3 protein: CAISGSTEAFF. The CDR3 bases are TGTGCCATCAGTGGGTCGACTGAAGCTTTCTTT. This chain uses TRBV10-3 with TRBJ1-1; no clear D gene. The CDR3 has 11 residues. The germline CDR1 and CDR2 sequences are ENHRY and SYGVKD. V was cut by 4 bases and J by 5 bases, with 5 bases left in between.

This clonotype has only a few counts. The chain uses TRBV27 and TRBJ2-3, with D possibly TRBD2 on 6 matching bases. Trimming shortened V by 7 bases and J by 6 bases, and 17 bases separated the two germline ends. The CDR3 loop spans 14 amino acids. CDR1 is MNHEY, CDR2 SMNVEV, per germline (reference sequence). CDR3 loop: CASTGRGYADTQYF. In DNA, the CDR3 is TGTGCCAGCACCGGTCGGGGGTACGCGGATACGCAGTATTTT.

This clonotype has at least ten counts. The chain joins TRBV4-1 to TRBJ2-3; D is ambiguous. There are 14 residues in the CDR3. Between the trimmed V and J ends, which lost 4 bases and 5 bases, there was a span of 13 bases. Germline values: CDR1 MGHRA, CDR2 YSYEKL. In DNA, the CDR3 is TGCGCCAGCAGCCCCCCCGAGGTCCTAGATACGCAGTATTTT. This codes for CASSPPEVLDTQYF.

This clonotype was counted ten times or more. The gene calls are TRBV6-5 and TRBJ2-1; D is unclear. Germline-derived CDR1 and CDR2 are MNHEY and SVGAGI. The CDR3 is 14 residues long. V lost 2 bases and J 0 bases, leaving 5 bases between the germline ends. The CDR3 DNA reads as TGTGCCAGCAGTTACGAGCGCTCCTACAATGAGCAGTTCTTC. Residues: CASSYERSYNEQFF.

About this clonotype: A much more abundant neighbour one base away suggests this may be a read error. CDR3 nucleotides: TGCAGCGTTGGTCACGGGGAAGAGACCCAGTACTTC. It encodes CSVGHGEETQYF. The chain combines TRBV29-1 with TRBJ2-5; possible D gene TRBD2, 5 bases. Trimming removed 4 bases at V and 3 bases at J, with 9 bases between. Germline V CDR1 and CDR2: SQVTM, ANQGSEA. The CDR3 totals 12 residues.

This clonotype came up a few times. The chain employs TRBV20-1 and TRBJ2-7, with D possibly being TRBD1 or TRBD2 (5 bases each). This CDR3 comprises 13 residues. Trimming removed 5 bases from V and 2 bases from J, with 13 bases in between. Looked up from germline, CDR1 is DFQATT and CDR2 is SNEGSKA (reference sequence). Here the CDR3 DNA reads TGCAGTGCTCGAGGGGCAGAGACCTACGAGCAGTACTTC. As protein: CSARGAETYEQYF.

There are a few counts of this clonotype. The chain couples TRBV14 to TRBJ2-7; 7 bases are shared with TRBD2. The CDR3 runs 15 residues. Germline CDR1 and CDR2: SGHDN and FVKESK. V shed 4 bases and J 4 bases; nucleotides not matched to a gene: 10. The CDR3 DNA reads TGTGCCAGCAGCCCCCTGACGGGAGGATTGTACGAGCAGTACTTC. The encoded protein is CASSPLTGGLYEQYF.

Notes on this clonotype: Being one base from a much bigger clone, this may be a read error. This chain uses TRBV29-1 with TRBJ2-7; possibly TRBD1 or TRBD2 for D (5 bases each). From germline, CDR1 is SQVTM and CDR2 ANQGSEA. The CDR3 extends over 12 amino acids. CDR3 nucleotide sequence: TGCAGCGTTGAAGATTCCGGGGCCGAGCAGCACTTC. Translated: CSVEDSGAEQHF.

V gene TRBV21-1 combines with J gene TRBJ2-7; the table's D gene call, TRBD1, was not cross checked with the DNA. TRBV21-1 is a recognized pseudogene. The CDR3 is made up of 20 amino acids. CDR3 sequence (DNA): TGTGCCAGCAGCACCGGCCCCGGGACCCCAAGCTTGGTTGACTCCTACGAGCAGTACTTC. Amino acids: CASSTGPGTPSLVDSYEQYF.